Sequencing of this T cell receptor beta chain was carried out in a study of T cells in Graves' hyperthyroidism and ophthalmopathy. Study-wide results and caveats: Expanded thyroid clonotypes (above 0.001) were mostly also found in blood. Progression to ophthalmopathy was predicted a median of approximately 6.4 months early.

Amplification yielded TCR beta CDR3 regions, with RNA transcripts as the source. The primer set for the first-round RT-PCR of the TCR CDR3 was HTBI. TCRdb recomputed calls from the multiplex PCR reads with MiXCR, one row per CDR3 protein. Of about 620,000 distinct CDR3 sequences detected, about a sixth appear once; the ten largest clones hold 3.5% to 4%. Germline CDR1 reads SGHTS; CDR2 reads YDEGEE. The CDR3 extends over 13 amino acids. With 4 bases removed from V and 0 bases from J, the gap between germline ends came to 8 bases. Concerning this clonotype itself: Its specificity is not known.

Absent ophthalmopathy progression within 18 months defined stable Graves' hyperthyroidism. Specimen: blood. This TCR derives from a woman between 25 and 40 years old with Graves' hyperthyroidism. The chain recombines TRBV5-8 with TRBJ2-7; D not resolved. CDR3 sequence reads: CASSKSHSYEQYF. DNA for the CDR3: TGTGCCAGCAGCAAGAGTCACTCCTACGAGCAGTACTTC.